The 28 T cell receptor beta chains reported below all come from one sample, sequenced in a study of cytomegalovirus exposure and HLA in healthy donors. PCR employed 60 Vbeta and 13 Jbeta primers. TCRdb's table, derived via immunoSEQ multiplex PCR, lists solely in-frame clones and lacks some. This repertoire comprises under 150,000 clones; its ten largest clones make up less than 2%. What was sequenced was PBMCs. The receptors were sampled from a woman in her forties in good health and CMV-seronegative.

J is TRBJ1-3 and V is TRBV5-1; 10 bases are shared with TRBD1. V shed 3 bases and J 2 bases; nucleotides not matched to a gene: 8. Germline-derived CDR1 and CDR2 are SGHRS and YFSETQ. The CDR3 runs 17 residues. The CDR3 sequence is CASSYRPGQGTGNTIYF. Here the CDR3 DNA reads TGCGCCAGCAGCTACCGTCCGGGACAGGGGACTGGAAACACCATATATTTT. The variable domain in full, with the rest retrieved from reference TRBV5-1 and TRBJ1-3, is KAGVTQTPRYLIKTRGQQVTLSCSPISGHRSVSWYQQTPGQGLQFLFEYFSETQRNKGNFPGRFSGRQFSNSRSEMNVSTLELGDSALYLCASSYRPGQGTGNTIYFGEGSWLTVV.

V usage is TRBV6-4 and J usage is TRBJ2-7; D remains ambiguous. Germline CDR1 MRHNA, CDR2 SNTAGT. The CDR3 is 13 amino acids. V lost 5 bases to trimming and J lost 2 bases, with 10 bases between them. CDR3 amino acids: CASSRHLTYEQYV. The CDR3 region has the DNA TGTGCCAGCAGTCGACACCTAACCTACGAGCAGTACGTC.

The chain is built from TRBV25-1 and TRBJ2-5; maybe TRBD1 (7 bases). Trimming left V 3 bases short and J 2 bases short, with 22 bases between. This CDR3 is built from 18 residues. Germline V gene data show CDR1 as MGHDK and CDR2 as SYGVNS. Here the CDR3 reads CASSEPFTGEVGQETQYF. In nucleotides, the CDR3 is TGTGCCAGCAGTGAGCCCTTTACAGGGGAGGTCGGGCAAGAGACCCAGTACTTC.

The V gene is TRBV21-1, the J gene TRBJ2-3; the table's TRBD2 call for D was not verified on the DNA. TRBV21-1 is tagged as a pseudogene. The CDR3 is 18 amino acids. This CDR3 reads CASSKALGRRAVPDTQYF. CDR3 sequence (DNA): TGTGCCAGCAGCAAAGCGCTCGGCAGGCGGGCGGTGCCAGATACGCAGTATTTT.

The chain recombines TRBV5-6 with TRBJ1-3; no reliable D call. The CDR3 is 16 amino acids. Germline-derived CDR1 and CDR2 are SGHDT and YYEEEE. Trimming cost V 4 bases and J 0 bases, with 14 bases left between them. CDR3 bases: TGTGCCAGCAGCCCGGAACCGGGATTCTCTGGAAACACCATATATTTT. This sequence encodes CASSPEPGFSGNTIYF.

The chain couples TRBV15 to TRBJ2-4, with TRBD2 matching 12 bases. Trimming cost V 5 bases and J 2 bases; bases outside gene matches: 10. Germline V gene data show CDR1 as LNHNV and CDR2 as YYDKDF (reference sequence). The CDR3 contains 18 residues. In DNA, the CDR3 is TGTGCCACCAGCCGAGGGGCTAGCGGGGGGGCAACCAAAAACATTCAGTACTTC. Protein sequence: CATSRGASGGATKNIQYF.

V and J are TRBV6-5 and TRBJ1-2; 7 bases align to TRBD1. Unmatched junction bases numbered 12, after V lost 5 bases and J lost 6 bases. Germline-derived CDR1 and CDR2 are MNHEY and SVGAGI. The length of the CDR3 is 15 residues. The CDR3 nucleotides read TGTGCCAGCAGTCGAACAGGGGTGGGGAAGAATGGCTACACCTTC. Translation: CASSRTGVGKNGYTF.

The CDR3 region has the DNA TGTGCCAGTAGTACCCGGACTAGCGGGGGGCACAATGAGCAGTTCTTC. It translates to CASSTRTSGGHNEQFF. This chain connects TRBV19 to TRBJ2-1; 14 nucleotides align to TRBD2. With 4 bases clipped from V and 5 bases from J, the junction kept 4 bases outside the gene matches. Germline V CDR1 and CDR2: LNHDA, SQIVND (reference sequence). The CDR3 consists of 16 residues.

The chain employs TRBV7-9 and TRBJ2-2, with D possibly being TRBD2 (6 bases). This CDR3 comprises 14 residues. Germline V gene sequence: CDR1 SEHNR, CDR2 FQNEAQ (reference sequence). The V end lost 0 bases, the J end lost 6 bases, and 8 bases lay between the germline ends. CDR3 DNA: TGTGCCAGCAGCTTAGCCAGGGAGGCCGGGGAGCTGTTTTTT. Translation gives CASSLAREAGELFF.

The chain employs TRBV5-6 and TRBJ1-2, with D perhaps matching TRBD1 (6 bases). CDR3 length equals 14 residues. Trimming removed 4 bases at V and 5 bases at J, with 15 bases between. Looked up from germline, CDR1 is SGHDT and CDR2 is YYEEEE. In DNA, the CDR3 is TGTGCCAGCAGCGGGGGCCCAACTCGTTATGGCTACACCTTC. Amino acids: CASSGGPTRYGYTF.

As DNA, the CDR3 is TGTGCCAGCAGCTTAGGGGCGGGGGGGGAGACCCAGTACTTC. It translates to CASSLGAGGETQYF. The V and J genes are TRBV7-2 and TRBJ2-5, with TRBD2 identical over 9 bases. Germline V gives CDR1 SGHTA, CDR2 FQGNSA. V dropped 1 base and J dropped 5; count of bases not matched to a gene: 2. This CDR3 has 14 residues.

V usage is TRBV6-5 and J usage is TRBJ1-1, with D possibly being TRBD1 (5 bases). Trimming cost V 8 bases and J 4 bases, with 17 bases left between them. CDR1 MNHEY and CDR2 SVGAGI come from the germline V gene. The CDR3 contains 14 residues. CDR3 residues: CASSNRQWSTEAFF. The CDR3 coding sequence is TGTGCCAGCTCCAACCGACAGTGGAGCACTGAAGCTTTCTTT.

The rearrangement joins TRBV28 to TRBJ1-2; 8 positions match TRBD1. Germline trimming cut 6 bases from V and 4 bases from J; bases unmatched to any gene: 10. Germline CDR1 and CDR2: MDHEN and SYDVKM. The CDR3 contains 15 residues. The CDR3 loop reads CASRLSGGKSYGYTF. For the CDR3, the DNA is TGTGCCAGCAGGCTATCAGGGGGCAAGAGCTATGGCTACACCTTC.

The chain uses TRBV9 and TRBJ2-5, with 9 bases lining up with TRBD2. With V trimmed by 2 bases and J by 1 base, 3 bases remained unmatched. CDR3 length: 15 residues. CDR1 and CDR2 (germline): SGDLS, YYNGEE. The CDR3 DNA follows: TGTGCCAGCAGCGTTTCTAGCGGGGTCCAAGAGACCCAGTACTTC. It is translated as CASSVSSGVQETQYF.

The CDR3 sequence is CASSPGSSSRQPQHF. The CDR3 nucleotides are TGTGCCAGCTCACCGGGGAGCTCATCCAGACAGCCCCAGCATTTT. V is TRBV18 and J is TRBJ1-5; D remains ambiguous. This CDR3 region has 15 residues. CDR1 and CDR2 (germline): KGHSH, LQKENI. The V gene lost 3 bases and the J gene lost 7 bases, with 16 bases spanning the gap.

The chain employs TRBV5-6 and TRBJ2-7; a weak D match, TRBD2 (5 bases). The CDR3 sequence is 15 residues long. Trimming removed 0 bases from V and 2 bases from J, with 12 bases in between. CDR1 and CDR2 from the germline V gene are SGHDT and YYEEEE. CDR3 protein: CASSLVPGETYEQYF. DNA for the CDR3: TGTGCCAGCAGCTTGGTACCTGGGGAGACCTACGAGCAGTACTTC.

V gene TRBV15 combines with J gene TRBJ1-2; 8 bases agree with TRBD1. Trimming removed 1 base from V and 5 bases from J; junction bases left unmatched: 12. Germline V lookup: CDR1 LNHNV, CDR2 YYDKDF (reference sequence). The CDR3 consists of 17 residues. The CDR3 spells CATSRAEDRGRRYGYTF. DNA for the CDR3: TGTGCCACCAGCAGAGCCGAAGACAGGGGAAGGAGATATGGCTACACCTTC.

V and J are TRBV6-5 and TRBJ2-7; tentative D call: TRBD1 (5 bases). CDR3 length equals 13 residues. Germline V gene sequence: CDR1 MNHEY, CDR2 SVGAGI. Trimming left V 5 bases short and J 2 bases short, with 10 bases between. CDR3 in DNA: TGTGCCAGCAGTAGCGACAGAGCCTACGAGCAGTACTTC. It codes for CASSSDRAYEQYF.

Concerning this clone: Its ends do not fully match the called genes, so a read error is possible. The same CDR3 also results from other DNA sequences found in this sample. V is TRBV28 and J is TRBJ1-6; weak D call: TRBD1 (6 bases). CDR3 length: 17 residues. CDR1 MDHEN and CDR2 SYDVKM come from the germline V gene. CDR3 sequence reads: CASSLRTDTSYNSPLHF. The DNA for the CDR3 is TGTGCCAGTAGTTTAAGGACAGACACCTCCTATAATTCACCCCTCCACTTT.

The genes are TRBV19 and TRBJ1-6; 7 bases map to TRBD1. Germline CDR1 reads LNHDA; CDR2 reads SQIVND (reference sequence). The CDR3 has 16 residues. With V trimmed by 4 bases and J by 8 bases, 11 bases remained unmatched. The CDR3 coding sequence is TGTGCCAGTAGTACAAAACCCGGACAGGATTATTCACCCCTCCACTTT. This gives the protein CASSTKPGQDYSPLHF. The full variable domain, rest sourced from reference TRBV19 and TRBJ1-6, is DGGITQSPKYLFRKEGQNVTLSCEQNLNHDAMYWYRQDPGQGLRLIYYSQIVNDFQKGDIAEGYSVSREKKESFPLTVTSAQKNPTAFYLCASSTKPGQDYSPLHFGNGTRLTVT.

The chain joins TRBV12-5 to TRBJ2-7; 15 bases agree with TRBD2. CDR3 length: 16 residues. The germline V gene encodes CDR1 LGHNT and CDR2 FRNRAP. After removal of 3 bases from V and 3 bases from J, the junction contained 3 bases not matched to a gene. The CDR3 spells CASGFPGLAGGYEQYF. As DNA, the CDR3 is TGTGCTAGTGGTTTCCCGGGACTAGCGGGGGGCTACGAGCAGTACTTC.

This chain links TRBV28 with TRBJ1-1; D may be TRBD1 (5 bases). Germline CDR1 MDHEN, CDR2 SYDVKM. The CDR3 runs 16 residues. Trimming removed 3 bases from V and 1 base from J, with 15 bases in between. The CDR3 region has the DNA TGTGCCAGCAGTTTTAGGCTTAGCCAGGGGAACACTGAAGCTTTCTTT. Translation gives CASSFRLSQGNTEAFF.

CDR3 amino acids: CASRMTGRETQYF. CDR3 coding DNA: TGTGCCAGTAGGATGACAGGGCGAGAGACCCAGTACTTC. The rearrangement joins TRBV19 to TRBJ2-5, with TRBD1 identical over 7 bases. V was clipped by 6 bases and J by 4 bases; unmatched bases: 5. The CDR3 consists of 13 residues. Germline V gene sequence: CDR1 LNHDA, CDR2 SQIVND (reference sequence).

J is TRBJ2-5 and V is TRBV14; D might be TRBD2 (6 bases). This CDR3 is 12 amino acids long. CDR1 SGHDN and CDR2 FVKESK come from the germline V gene. V was pared by 3 bases and J by 4 bases, with 6 bases between. In DNA form, the CDR3 reads TGTGCCAGCAGCCAGGGAGGAGAGACCCAGTACTTC. Encoded protein: CASSQGGETQYF.

The chain carries TRBV7-2 and TRBJ1-2; a weak D match, TRBD1 (6 bases). This CDR3 region has 15 residues. From germline, CDR1 is SGHTA and CDR2 FQGNSA. V dropped 1 base and J dropped 0 bases, with 9 bases sitting between them. The CDR3 loop is CASSLEGGANYGYTF. Here the CDR3 DNA reads TGTGCCAGCAGCTTAGAAGGGGGGGCTAACTATGGCTACACCTTC.

The rearrangement joins TRBV5-5 to TRBJ1-2; D is undetermined. The V and J ends lost 0 bases and 5 bases respectively, with 14 bases between them. The CDR3 covers 15 residues. Germline-derived CDR1 and CDR2 are SGHKS and YYEKEE (reference sequence). The CDR3 nucleotides are TGTGCCAGCAGCTTGGCTCCGGGGATAGAGTATGGCTACACCTTC. Translation: CASSLAPGIEYGYTF.

V is TRBV18 and J is TRBJ1-2; 7 bases agree with TRBD1. V shed 3 bases, J shed 4 bases, and the junction held 11 bases outside the gene matches. CDR1 and CDR2 (germline): KGHSH, LQKENI. The CDR3 extends over 16 amino acids. The DNA for the CDR3 is TGTGCCAGCTCACCCGTCCCGGGACAGAGACCCTATGGCTACACCTTC. It specifies CASSPVPGQRPYGYTF.

This chain uses TRBV5-5 with TRBJ2-1; TRBD2 matches at 9 bases. J lost 1 base, V lost 4 bases, and 3 bases had no gene match. There are 15 residues in the CDR3. CDR1 is SGHKS and CDR2 is YYEKEE in the germline V gene (reference sequence). The CDR3 loop is CASSRGGASYNEQFF. DNA of the CDR3: TGTGCCAGCAGCCGCGGGGGGGCGTCCTACAATGAGCAGTTCTTC.